This T cell receptor (beta chain) comes out of a study of beta chain features in type 1 diabetes. The CDR3 has 11 residues. Germline-derived CDR1 and CDR2 are MDHEN and SYDVKM. The V end was cut by 8 bases, the J end by 5 bases, with 10 bases between. Expressed TCRB transcripts got sequenced, as all isolated RNA was reverse transcribed. The assay was immunoSEQ multiplex PCR, and TCRdb's table has in-frame clones only and misses some. There are about 140,000 clones in the sample; 8.5% to 12% occur only once, and 1% to 1.5% lies in the top ten. This rearrangement joins TRBV28 to TRBJ2-7, with a possible D match to TRBD1 (6 bases). The material sequenced was naive CD4+ T cells from blood. The receptor comes from a man aged 18 to 30 in good health. The CDR3 here is CASWGPDEQYF. The CDR3 coding sequence is TGTGCCAGCTGGGGGCCGGACGAGCAGTACTTC. Supplemented by reference TRBV28 and TRBJ2-7, the full variable domain reads DVKVTQSSRYLVKRTGEKVFLECVQDMDHENMFWYRQDPGLGLRLIYFSYDVKMKEKGDIPEGYSVSREKKERFSLILESASTNQTSMYLCASWGPDEQYFGPGTRLTVT.